This T cell receptor beta chain comes out of a study of cytomegalovirus exposure and HLA in healthy donors. General study points: Excluded were some V segments that proved indistinguishable, including TRBV6-2 and TRBV6-3. HLA alleles showed associations with 16,951 TCR beta sequences in a later analysis, at a 0.05 false discovery rate. The only immune exposure information that was available was CMV serostatus.

The CDR3 runs 14 residues. Trimming shortened V by 4 bases and J by 4 bases, and 13 bases separated the two germline ends. Germline V gene lookup returns CDR1 SGHTA and CDR2 FQGNSA. 13 Jbeta primers and 60 Vbeta primers were used for the PCR. Repertoires were generated with immunoSEQ multiplex PCR, while TCRdb's copy carries only in-frame clones and drops some. The data contain 90,000 to 95,000 clones, over 75% of them singletons. This clone was detected once. Its antigen is still unknown. The sequence was obtained from a man aged 18 to 29 in good health and CMV-seronegative. This chain connects TRBV7-2 to TRBJ1-2, with D possibly being TRBD1 (5 bases). The sample was PBMCs. The CDR3 reads CASSSGGGSYGYTF. CDR3 bases: TGTGCCAGCAGCTCTGGGGGGGGGAGCTATGGCTACACCTTC.